This T cell receptor beta chain was recovered during a study of T cells expressing NK-cell markers. It was by 5'RACE template switching with UMIs that TCR beta cDNA was made. TCRdb reanalyzed the 5' RACE reads, giving one entry per CDR3 protein sequence and no DNA. Seen in this sample are roughly 420,000 distinct CDR3 sequences; the ten most common clones hold 7.3%. About this clonotype: Its antigen is undetermined.

Study-level points and caveats: Whether expanded NKG2C+ T cell clones were HCMV specific stayed uncertain. In more than five donors, dominant CD3+CD56+NKG2C+ clonotypes ranked among the top 10 CD8+ clonotypes.

From germline, CDR1 is DFQATT and CDR2 SNEGSKA (reference sequence). The CDR3 has 16 residues. The chain links TRBV20-1 to TRBJ2-3; TCRdb calls TRBD2, which cannot be checked without DNA. Source material: blood T cells: a sorted CD56 or NKG2C T cell subset, CD4+ or CD8+ T cells, or bulk PBMC T cells (not recorded which). The clonotype originates from a woman aged 18 to 75 in good health. CDR3 region: CSARDREGYATDTQYF.